Presented here are 17 T cell receptor beta chains from one specimen sequenced in a study of spatial heterogeneity in lung cancer. The study's findings and limits: Within tumors, counts of expanded alpha and beta TCRs tracked tumor mutation counts.

The antigens of these receptors remain unknown. Time point reported: sample taken at primary tumor resection. Each CDR3 protein gets one entry after TCRdb re-called the 5' RACE reads with MiXCR. Of 4,000 or so distinct CDR3 sequences in the sample, roughly 8.8% were seen once. The input for sequencing was lung tumor tissue, taken at surgery. The source of these receptors is a male donor with early-stage non-small cell lung cancer.

This clonotype was seen ten or more times. Within a library made for alpha chains, this beta chain is off target, and its count is uninformative. The chain uses TRBV4-1 and TRBJ2-5; D unresolved. The CDR3 totals 15 residues. The germline V gene has CDR1 MGHRA and CDR2 YSYEKL. V lost 0 bases and J lost 1, with 9 bases in between. In DNA form, the CDR3 reads TGCGCCAGCAGCCAAGATGGAGAAGCCCAAGAGACCCAGTACTTC. It encodes CASSQDGEAQETQYF.

This clonotype is deemed medium-sized. This beta chain represents an off-target read in a library built for alpha chains; its size is of limited meaning. The rearrangement joins TRBV18 to TRBJ2-1; 9 nucleotides match TRBD2. The germline gives CDR1 KGHSH, CDR2 LQKENI. V was clipped by 4 bases and J by 5 bases; unmatched bases: 12. The CDR3 contains 17 residues. The CDR3 DNA reads as TGTGCCAGCTCACTGGGGGGACGGCTAGCGGGAAACAATGAGCAGTTCTTC. Its translation is CASSLGGRLAGNNEQFF.

Ten or more counts support this clonotype. The library was designed around alpha chains, so this beta chain is a stray read whose abundance carries little weight. V is TRBV5-4 and J is TRBJ2-2; D might be TRBD1 (5 bases). Per the germline V gene, CDR1 is SGHNT and CDR2 is YYREEE (reference sequence). Trimming shortened V by 0 bases and J by 1 base, and 7 bases separated the two germline ends. The CDR3 loop spans 15 amino acids. In DNA form, the CDR3 reads TGTGCCAGCAGCTTGGCAACAGGGAACACCGGGGAGCTGTTTTTT. Encoded protein: CASSLATGNTGELFF. The entire variable domain, with the rest obtained from reference TRBV5-4 and TRBJ2-2, is as follows: ETGVTQSPTHLIKTRGQQVTLRCSSQSGHNTVSWYQQALGQGPQFIFQYYREEENGRGNFPPRFSGLQFPNYSSELNVNALELDDSALYLCASSLATGNTGELFFGEGSRLTVL.

With respect to this clonotype: This beta chain is a stray sequence in a library constructed for alpha chains; its clone size is not meaningful. The gene calls are TRBV28 and TRBJ2-2; D may be TRBD1 (5 bases). From germline, CDR1 is MDHEN and CDR2 SYDVKM. The length of the CDR3 is 15 residues. Trimming took 8 bases from V and 1 from J, leaving 14 bases between them. CDR3 loop: CASHGAEMNTGELFF. DNA of the CDR3: TGTGCCAGCCATGGGGCGGAGATGAACACCGGGGAGCTGTTTTTT.

In this sample, this clonotype is medium-sized. Within a library made for alpha chains, this beta chain is off target, and its count is uninformative. The rearrangement links TRBV6-5 to TRBJ2-7, with D possibly matching TRBD1 (5 bases). CDR1 and CDR2 from the germline V gene are MNHEY and SVGAGI. This CDR3 has 13 amino acids. V was pared by 6 bases and J by 3 bases, with 12 bases between. The CDR3 loop reads CASRKGQDYEQYF. The DNA of the CDR3 is TGTGCCAGCAGAAAGGGGCAGGACTACGAGCAGTACTTC.

As to this clonotype: Being off target in a library aimed at alpha chains, this beta chain has a size of little meaning. J is TRBJ2-7 and V is TRBV6-2 or TRBV6-3; D gene ambiguous. Trimming cost V 2 bases and J 2 bases, with 7 bases left between them. The CDR3 runs to 13 residues. From germline, CDR1 is MNHEY and CDR2 SVGEGT. CDR3 sequence: CASSYDLPYEQYF. CDR3 DNA sequence: TGTGCCAGCAGTTACGACCTACCCTACGAGCAGTACTTC.

This clonotype was counted at least ten times. With the library built for alpha chains, this beta chain is off target and its frequency is not meaningful. The chain joins TRBV15 to TRBJ1-2; TRBD1 matches 8 bases. There are 14 residues in the CDR3. Germline assignment: CDR1 LNHNV and CDR2 YYDKDF (reference sequence). Trimming removed 4 bases from V and 7 bases from J; junction bases left unmatched: 8. CDR3 residues: CATSTRQGRSGYTF. CDR3 nucleotide sequence: TGTGCCACCAGCACCCGACAGGGGAGGAGTGGCTACACCTTC.

This clonotype is labeled medium-sized (0.01 to 0.1%). The size of this beta chain means little, since it is a stray read in a library made for alpha chains. Here the CDR3 DNA reads TGTGCCAGCAGCTTAGTTCTCTCAGGGGCCAACGTCCTGACTTTC. Encoded protein: CASSLVLSGANVLTF. The chain employs TRBV7-3 and TRBJ2-6, with D unresolved. The CDR3 covers 15 residues. Germline loops: CDR1 SGHTA, CDR2 FQGTGA. V lost 2 bases to trimming and J lost 4 bases, with 9 bases between them.

This clonotype was counted between two and nine times. A library prepared for alpha chains yielded this beta chain as an off-target read; its size is of little meaning. The rearrangement links TRBV19 to TRBJ2-2, with D uncertain. CDR1 LNHDA and CDR2 SQIVND come from the germline V gene (reference sequence). The CDR3 loop spans 13 amino acids. Between the trimmed V and J ends, which lost 4 bases and 5 bases, there was a span of 8 bases. For the CDR3, the DNA is TGTGCCAGTAGTAAACCAGGAACCGGGGAGCTGTTTTTT. It is translated as CASSKPGTGELFF.

Sample share makes this clonotype medium-sized. The library was built for alpha chains, so this beta chain is an off-target read and its size means little. V is TRBV20-1 and J is TRBJ2-3, with 8 positions matching TRBD2. This CDR3 contains 14 residues. Germline V gene sequence: CDR1 DFQATT, CDR2 SNEGSKA (reference sequence). The V and J ends lost 5 bases and 4 bases, in that order; junction bases with no gene match: 8. The DNA of the CDR3 is TGCAGTGCTTCCGGTGGCGGGGGGTCAGATACGCAGTATTTT. Amino acids: CSASGGGGSDTQYF.

A few counts support this clonotype. Because the library targeted alpha chains, this beta chain is an off-target read whose size means little. The rearrangement uses TRBV10-3 and TRBJ2-7; 7 bases are a match to TRBD2. Germline values: CDR1 ENHRY, CDR2 SYGVKD. J lost 0 bases, V lost 7 bases, and 6 bases had no gene match. This CDR3 region has 14 residues. CDR3 DNA: TGTGCCATCAAGGAAGCGGGATCCTCCTACGAGCAGTACTTC. Translation gives CAIKEAGSSYEQYF.

This clonotype was recorded many times. Since the library was made to target alpha chains, this beta chain is a stray read and its abundance is not meaningful. The gene calls are TRBV28 and TRBJ1-2; 9 positions agree with TRBD1. Germline lookup yields CDR1 MDHEN and CDR2 SYDVKM. CDR3 length: 15 amino acids. V lost 5 bases and J lost 6; bases outside the gene matches: 10. The CDR3 DNA follows: TGTGCCAGCAGTCAAACGGGACAGGGTATTGATGGCTACACCTTC. Translation gives CASSQTGQGIDGYTF.

By share, this clonotype ranks as medium-sized. A library prepared for alpha chains yielded this beta chain as an off-target read; its size is of little meaning. The chain couples TRBV28 to TRBJ1-1; no firm D call. CDR3 length: 13 amino acids. Germline loops: CDR1 MDHEN, CDR2 SYDVKM. With 5 bases removed from V and 4 bases from J, the gap between germline ends came to 11 bases. The CDR3 nucleotides read TGTGCCAGCAGTATTCCAGGTTTCACTGAAGCTTTCTTT. Protein sequence: CASSIPGFTEAFF.

This clonotype was counted ten times or more. A library made for alpha chains picked up this beta chain off target, so its size means little. This chain links TRBV11-3 with TRBJ2-2; 9 nucleotides agree with TRBD1. CDR1 and CDR2 (germline): SGHNT, YENEEA. CDR3 size: 14 residues. V shed 9 bases, J shed 7 bases, and the junction held 9 bases outside the gene matches. The CDR3 DNA follows: TGTGCCAGTCGAAAACAGGGGGCGATCGGGGAGCTGTTTTTT. Its protein product is CASRKQGAIGELFF.

In this sample, this clonotype is medium-sized. Found in a library prepared for alpha chains, this beta chain is an off-target read, and its abundance has little meaning. V usage is TRBV12-3 or TRBV12-4 and J usage is TRBJ2-1; 7 nucleotides line up with TRBD1. This CDR3 has 12 amino acids. V lost 4 bases, J lost 7 bases, and 1 base stayed unmatched. In DNA form, the CDR3 reads TGTGCCAGCAGTTCAGGGGGTAATGAGCAGTTCTTC. This translates into CASSSGGNEQFF.

This clonotype was counted a few times. Within a library made for alpha chains, this beta chain is off target, and its count is uninformative. The chain links TRBV29-1 to TRBJ2-1; 7 bases line up with TRBD1. Trimming removed 2 bases from V and 4 bases from J; junction bases left unmatched: 5. Germline V lookup: CDR1 SQVTM, CDR2 ANQGSEA. The CDR3 has 14 residues. CDR3 bases: TGCAGCGTTGAATTGGGACAGAGATACAATGAGCAGTTCTTC. Its translation is CSVELGQRYNEQFF.

Of note for this clonotype: For a library built for alpha chains, this beta chain is a stray read; little rests on its size. V usage is TRBV30 and J usage is TRBJ1-6; TRBD1 might be the D (5 bases). Germline V gene data show CDR1 as GTSNPN and CDR2 as SVGIG (reference sequence). This CDR3 has 13 amino acids. Deletions cut 5 bases from V and 6 bases from J, with 11 bases between. CDR3 amino acids: CAWGRGGNSPLHF. The CDR3 bases are TGTGCCTGGGGAAGGGGAGGTAATTCACCCCTCCACTTT.